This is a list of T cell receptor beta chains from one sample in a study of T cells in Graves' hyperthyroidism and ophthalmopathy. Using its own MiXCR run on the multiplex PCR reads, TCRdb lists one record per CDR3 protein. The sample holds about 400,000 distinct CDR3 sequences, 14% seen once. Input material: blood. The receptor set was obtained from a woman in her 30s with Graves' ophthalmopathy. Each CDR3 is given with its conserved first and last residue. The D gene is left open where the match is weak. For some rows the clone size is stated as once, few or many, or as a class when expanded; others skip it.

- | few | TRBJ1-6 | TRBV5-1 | TGCGCCAGCGGTGCGGGAAATTCACCCCTCCACTTT | CASGAGNSPLHF
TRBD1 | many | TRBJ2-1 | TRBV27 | TGTGCCAGCAGTTTCGTGGGACAGGGGGCACGCGAGCAGTTCTTC | CASSFVGQGAREQFF
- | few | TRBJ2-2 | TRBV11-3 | TGTGCCAGCAGCATTCTAGCCGTCGGGGAGCTGTTTTTT | CASSILAVGELFF
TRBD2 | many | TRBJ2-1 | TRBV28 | TGTGCCAGCAGTCGTACGGGGGGGCGGAATGAGCAGTTCTTC | CASSRTGGRNEQFF
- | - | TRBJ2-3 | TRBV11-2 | TGTGCCAGCAGCTCGGACGTACCCCCATCGCAGTATTTT | CASSSDVPPSQYF
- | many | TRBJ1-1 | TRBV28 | TGTGCCACCCTATCTCGGGGAGGCGGCACTGAAGCTTTCTTT | CATLSRGGGTEAFF
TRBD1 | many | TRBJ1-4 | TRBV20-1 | TGCAGTGCTTACCGGGACAGCTTTAATGAAAAACTGTTTTTT | CSAYRDSFNEKLFF
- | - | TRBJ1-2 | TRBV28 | TGTGCCAGCAGTTTAGGTTCGGGGCTTCGAGGCTACACCTTC | CASSLGSGLRGYTF
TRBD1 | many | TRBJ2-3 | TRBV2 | TGTGCCAGCAGGGACAGGGCCACCACAGATACGCAGTATTTT | CASRDRATTDTQYF
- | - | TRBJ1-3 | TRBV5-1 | TGCGCCAGCAGCTTGACAGGGCTGGGCGGAAACACCATATATTTT | CASSLTGLGGNTIYF
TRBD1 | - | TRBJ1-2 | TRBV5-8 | TGTGCCAGCAGCGCGCCCGGAGACAGGGAGTCTGGCTACACCTTC | CASSAPGDRESGYTF
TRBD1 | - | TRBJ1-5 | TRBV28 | TGTGCCAACCAAGGGACAGGGGGCGCGTTGGGAAGTCAGCCCCAGCATTTT | CANQGTGGALGSQPQHF
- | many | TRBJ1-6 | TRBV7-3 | TGTGCCAGCAGCTTTGACAGGATGGGTAATTCACCCCTCCACTTT | CASSFDRMGNSPLHF
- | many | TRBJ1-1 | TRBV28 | TGTGCCAGCAGTTTTGGGGGAATGAACACTGAAGCTTTCTTT | CASSFGGMNTEAFF
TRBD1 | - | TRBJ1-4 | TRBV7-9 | TGTGCCAGCAGCAACGACAGGGACGGGGACGAAAAACTGTTTTTT | CASSNDRDGDEKLFF
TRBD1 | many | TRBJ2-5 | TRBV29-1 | TGCAGCGTAGCAAAGCAGGGGGCTGGGGAGACCCAGTACTTC | CSVAKQGAGETQYF
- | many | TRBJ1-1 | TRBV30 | TGTGCCTGGAGTTTGGGGACTGAAGCTTTCTTT | CAWSLGTEAFF
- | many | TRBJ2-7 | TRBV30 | TGTGCCTGGAGCGAGAACCGCTACGAGCAGTACTTC | CAWSENRYEQYF
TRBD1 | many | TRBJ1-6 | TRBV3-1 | TGTGCCAGCAGCCAAGCGGGACAGCGAGATTCACCCCTCCACTTT | CASSQAGQRDSPLHF
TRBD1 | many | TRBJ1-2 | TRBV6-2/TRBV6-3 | TGTGCCAGCAGTTCAGTACGGGACAGAAGAGCTAACTATGGCTACACCTTC | CASSSVRDRRANYGYTF
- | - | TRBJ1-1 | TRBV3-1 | TGTGCCGGCAGCCCTCCTGGGGTGGGGACTGAAGCTTTCTTT | CAGSPPGVGTEAFF
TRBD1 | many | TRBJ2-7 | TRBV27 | TGTGCCAGCAGTTTACTTCGGCAGGGGGTGACCGAGCAGTACTTC | CASSLLRQGVTEQYF
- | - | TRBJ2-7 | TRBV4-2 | TGTGCCAGCAGCCAGGCTAACTCCTACGAGCAGTACTTC | CASSQANSYEQYF
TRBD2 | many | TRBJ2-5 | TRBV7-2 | TGTGCCAGCAGCTTAGGGCCGGGGGGGGGCCTGCCCCAGTACTTC | CASSLGPGGGLPQYF
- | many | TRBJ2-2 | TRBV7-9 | TGTGCCAGCAGCCCGCCGTCCCAGTTTGCCTCCGGGGAGCTGTTTTTT | CASSPPSQFASGELFF
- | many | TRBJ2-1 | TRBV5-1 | TGCGCCAGCAGCCGCCGGGACGAAGGATACAATGAGCAGTTCTTC | CASSRRDEGYNEQFF
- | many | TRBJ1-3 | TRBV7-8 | TGTGCCAGCAGCTTAGGAGAAGCTGGAAACACCATATATTTT | CASSLGEAGNTIYF
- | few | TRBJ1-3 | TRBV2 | TGTGCCAGCCAAGCCCCCGGGCGGGGGACTGGAAACACCATATATTTT | CASQAPGRGTGNTIYF
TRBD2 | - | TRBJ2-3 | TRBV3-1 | TGTGCCAGCAGCCGCCGACTAGCGGGGGAAGATACGCAGTATTTT | CASSRRLAGEDTQYF
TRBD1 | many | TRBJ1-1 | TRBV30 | TGTGCCTGGACGGACAGGGGGCAATCTGAAGCTTTCTTT | CAWTDRGQSEAFF
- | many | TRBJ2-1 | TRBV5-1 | TGCGCCAGCAGCTTGGGGGGTGGAACCTACAATGAGCAGTTCTTC | CASSLGGGTYNEQFF
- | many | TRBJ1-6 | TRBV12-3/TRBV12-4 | TGTGCCAGCAGGGATCGACAGGTTAATTCACCCCTCCACTTT | CASRDRQVNSPLHF
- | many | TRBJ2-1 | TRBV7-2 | TGTGCCAGCAGCCGGGGACTTCGCCCCTACAATGAGCAGTTCTTC | CASSRGLRPYNEQFF
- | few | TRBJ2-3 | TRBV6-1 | TGTGCCAGCAGCCACCGAGGCCTACACACAGATACGCAGTATTTT | CASSHRGLHTDTQYF
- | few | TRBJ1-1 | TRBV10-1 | TGCGCCAGCAGTTTTAATATGGCTGAAGCTTTCTTT | CASSFNMAEAFF
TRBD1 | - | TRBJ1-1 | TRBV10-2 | TGCGCCAGCAGTGACTTCAGGGGGGGTATGAACACTGAAGCTTTCTTT | CASSDFRGGMNTEAFF
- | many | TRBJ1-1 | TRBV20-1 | TGCAGTGCTAGTTCCGTCCGCCCAATGAGGACTGAAGCTTTCTTT | CSASSVRPMRTEAFF
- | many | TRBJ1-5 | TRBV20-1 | TGCAGTGCTAGATTAACAGGGTACAATCAGCCCCAGCATTTT | CSARLTGYNQPQHF
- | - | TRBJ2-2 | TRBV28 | TGTGCCAGCAGTTTTGGAGCCCGACGGCCCGGGGAGCTGTTTTTT | CASSFGARRPGELFF
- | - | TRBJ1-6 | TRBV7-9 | TGTGCCAGCAGCGAGGGGTTCGATTCACCCCTCCACTTT | CASSEGFDSPLHF
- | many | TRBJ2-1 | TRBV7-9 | TGTGCCAGCAGCTTAGGAGCCCCGAATAATGAGCAGTTCTTC | CASSLGAPNNEQFF
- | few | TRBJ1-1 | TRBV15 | TGTGCCACCAGCAGAGATCTGGAGACTCTGAACACTGAAGCTTTCTTT | CATSRDLETLNTEAFF
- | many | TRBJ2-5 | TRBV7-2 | TGTGCCAGCAGCTTATGGGGGATCGGCAGGGAGCTGGAGACCCAGTACTTC | CASSLWGIGRELETQYF
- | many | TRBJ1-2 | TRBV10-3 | TGTGCCATCAGTGATAACCGGGGCCTCTATGGCTACACCTTC | CAISDNRGLYGYTF
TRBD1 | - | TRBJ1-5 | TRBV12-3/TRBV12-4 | TGTGCCAGCAGTTCACACACCGGACAGGGAAGCAATCAGCCCCAGCATTTT | CASSSHTGQGSNQPQHF
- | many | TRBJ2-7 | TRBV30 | TGTGCCTGGAGTGTCCCCACTTATACCTACGAGCAGTACTTC | CAWSVPTYTYEQYF
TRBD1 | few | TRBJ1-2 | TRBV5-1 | TGCGCCAGCCAACTAGACAGGGATTATGGCTACACCTTC | CASQLDRDYGYTF
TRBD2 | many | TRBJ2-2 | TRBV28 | TGTGCCAGCAGCCCGGGAAGCGGGGGGGCCGAGGCCGGGGAGCTGTTTTTT | CASSPGSGGAEAGELFF
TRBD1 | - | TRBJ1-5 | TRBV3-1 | TGTGCCAGCAGCCAAGCGACAGGGGACAATCAGCCCCAGCATTTT | CASSQATGDNQPQHF
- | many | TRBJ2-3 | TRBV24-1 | TGTGCCACCAACGCGGGTATCAGCACAGATACGCAGTATTTT | CATNAGISTDTQYF
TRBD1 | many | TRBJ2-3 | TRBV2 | TGTGCCAGCAGTCTTCTACCGCCTGGACCAGGGGGCGCCGGCACAGATACGCAGTATTTT | CASSLLPPGPGGAGTDTQYF
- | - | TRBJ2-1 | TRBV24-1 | TGTGCCACCAGTGACGGTAAGCAGGGGTGGAGCTCCTACAATGAGCAGTTCTTC | CATSDGKQGWSSYNEQFF
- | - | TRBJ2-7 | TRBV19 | TGTGCCAGTGCTAGGTCAAGGGCCTACGAGCAGTACTTC | CASARSRAYEQYF